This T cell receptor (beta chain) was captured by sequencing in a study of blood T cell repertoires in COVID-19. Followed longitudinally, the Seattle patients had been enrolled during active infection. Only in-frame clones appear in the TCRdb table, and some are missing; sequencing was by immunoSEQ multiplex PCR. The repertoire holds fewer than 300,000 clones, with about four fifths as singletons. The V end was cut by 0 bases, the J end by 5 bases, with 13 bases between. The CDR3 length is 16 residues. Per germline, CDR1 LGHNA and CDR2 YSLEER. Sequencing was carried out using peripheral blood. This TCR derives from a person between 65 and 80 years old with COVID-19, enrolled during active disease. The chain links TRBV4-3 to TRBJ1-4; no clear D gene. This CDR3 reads CASSQDWSRQNEKLFF. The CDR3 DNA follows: TGCGCCAGCAGCCAAGACTGGTCCAGGCAAAATGAAAAACTGTTTTTT.